This record looks at one T cell receptor beta chain sequence and its context. Its specificity is unknown. CDR1 is SGHNT, CDR2 YYREEE, per germline (reference sequence). With 5 bases clipped from V and 1 base from J, the junction kept 17 bases outside the gene matches. The CDR3 has 19 residues. TCRdb's table, derived via immunoSEQ multiplex PCR, lists solely in-frame clones and lacks some. The sample shows 15,000 to 20,000 clones, around 85% of them seen only once. These data belong to a study of lymphopenia after photon versus proton radiotherapy. Study conclusions and caveats: Proton therapy kept repertoires fairly stable, unlike photons, which gained effector/memory cells. Authors raise, but do not show, better survival with proton therapy. Oligoclonal CD8+ Temra expansion after nadir drove photon patients' diversity drop. Larger post-nadir TCR diversity loss correlated inversely with survival in deceased patients.

The input for sequencing was peripheral blood, taken from a patient treated with proton-based radiotherapy. The genes are TRBV5-4 and TRBJ2-2, with 7 bases lining up with TRBD1. The origin of this receptor is a woman in her fifties or sixties with cholangiocarcinoma. Some clones in this sample may be carry-over from other donors' samples. The CDR3 coding sequence is TGTGCCAGCAGTCCCCCCCGGCCCCCGAGGACAGGGAACACCGGGGAGCTGTTTTTT. As protein: CASSPPRPPRTGNTGELFF.